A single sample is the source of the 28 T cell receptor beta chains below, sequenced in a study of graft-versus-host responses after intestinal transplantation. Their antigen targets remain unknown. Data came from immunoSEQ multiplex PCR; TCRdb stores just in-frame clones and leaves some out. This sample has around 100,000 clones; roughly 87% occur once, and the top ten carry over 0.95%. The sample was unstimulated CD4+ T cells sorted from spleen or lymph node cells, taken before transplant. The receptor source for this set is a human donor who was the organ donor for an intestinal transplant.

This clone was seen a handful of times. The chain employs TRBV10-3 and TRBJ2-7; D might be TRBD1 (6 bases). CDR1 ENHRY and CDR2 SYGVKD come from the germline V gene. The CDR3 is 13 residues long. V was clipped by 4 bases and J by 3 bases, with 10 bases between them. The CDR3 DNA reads TGTGCCATCAGTGCCACAGGGAACTACGAGCAGTACTTC. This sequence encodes CAISATGNYEQYF.

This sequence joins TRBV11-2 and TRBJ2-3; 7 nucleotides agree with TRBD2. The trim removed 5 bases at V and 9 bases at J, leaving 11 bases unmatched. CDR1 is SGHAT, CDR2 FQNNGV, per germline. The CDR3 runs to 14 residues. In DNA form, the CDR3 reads TGTGCCAGCAGCCTCCCGGGGGGTGGGGTGACGCAGTATTTT. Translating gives CASSLPGGGVTQYF.

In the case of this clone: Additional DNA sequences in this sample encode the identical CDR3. The CDR3 region has the DNA TGCGCCAGCAGCCGACTAGCGGGGGGGCAAGAGACCCAGTACTTC. This encodes CASSRLAGGQETQYF. The chain is built from TRBV5-1 and TRBJ2-5, with 14 bases fitting TRBD2. J was trimmed by 2 bases and V by 4 bases; bases with no gene match: 1. The CDR3 has 15 amino acids. CDR1 is SGHRS and CDR2 is YFSETQ in the germline V gene.

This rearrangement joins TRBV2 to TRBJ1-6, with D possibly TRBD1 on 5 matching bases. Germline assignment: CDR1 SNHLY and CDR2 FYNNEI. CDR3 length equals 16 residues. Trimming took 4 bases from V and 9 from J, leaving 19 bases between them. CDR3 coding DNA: TGTGCCAGCAGTGTGGGACGCACTTTTAGAGGTTCACCCCTCCACTTT. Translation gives CASSVGRTFRGSPLHF.

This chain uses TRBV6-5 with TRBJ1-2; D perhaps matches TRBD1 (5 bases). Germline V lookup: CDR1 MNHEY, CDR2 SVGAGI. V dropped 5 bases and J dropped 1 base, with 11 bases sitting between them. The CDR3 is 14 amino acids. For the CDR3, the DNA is TGTGCCAGCAGTCCACAGGCCCATAACTATGGCTACACCTTC. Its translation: CASSPQAHNYGYTF.

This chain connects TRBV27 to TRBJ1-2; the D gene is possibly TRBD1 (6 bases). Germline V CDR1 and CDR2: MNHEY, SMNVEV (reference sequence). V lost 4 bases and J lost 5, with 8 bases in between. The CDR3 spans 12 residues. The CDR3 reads CASSSTGYGYTF. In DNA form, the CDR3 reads TGTGCCAGCAGTTCCACAGGGTATGGCTACACCTTC.

The CDR3, as DNA: TGTGCCAGCAGCTTTGACAGGGGGCGCAACTATGGCTACACCTTC. This encodes CASSFDRGRNYGYTF. The V gene is TRBV7-8, the J gene TRBJ1-2; the match to TRBD1 covers 10 bases. Germline CDR1 reads SGHVS; CDR2 reads FQNEAQ. V lost 3 bases to trimming and J lost 2 bases; unmatched junction nucleotides: 3. The CDR3 is 15 residues long.

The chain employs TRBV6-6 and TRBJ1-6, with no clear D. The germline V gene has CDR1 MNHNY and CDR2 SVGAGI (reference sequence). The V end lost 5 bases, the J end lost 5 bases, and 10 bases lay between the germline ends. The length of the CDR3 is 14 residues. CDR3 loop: CASSTETNNSPLHF. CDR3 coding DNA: TGTGCCAGCAGTACAGAGACGAATAATTCACCCCTCCACTTT.

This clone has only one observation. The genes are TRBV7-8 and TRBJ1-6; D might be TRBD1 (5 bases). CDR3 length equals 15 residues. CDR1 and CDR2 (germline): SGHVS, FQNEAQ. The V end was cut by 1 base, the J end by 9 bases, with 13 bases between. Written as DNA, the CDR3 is TGTGCCAGCAGCTTAGAGAAAGGGGTCGGTTCACCCCTCCACTTT. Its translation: CASSLEKGVGSPLHF.

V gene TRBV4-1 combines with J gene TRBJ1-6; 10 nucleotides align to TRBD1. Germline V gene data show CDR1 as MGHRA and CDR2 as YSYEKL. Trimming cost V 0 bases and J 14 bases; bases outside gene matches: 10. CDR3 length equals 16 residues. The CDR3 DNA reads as TGCGCCAGCAGCCAAGACGGGACAGGGGATGAGGAAGCCCTCCACTTT. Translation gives CASSQDGTGDEEALHF.

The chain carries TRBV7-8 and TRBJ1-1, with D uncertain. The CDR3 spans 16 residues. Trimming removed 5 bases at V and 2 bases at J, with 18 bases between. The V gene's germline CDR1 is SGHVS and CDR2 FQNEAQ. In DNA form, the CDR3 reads TGTGCCAGCAGCCCGAATATATCCACCTTAAACACTGAAGCTTTCTTT. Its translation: CASSPNISTLNTEAFF.

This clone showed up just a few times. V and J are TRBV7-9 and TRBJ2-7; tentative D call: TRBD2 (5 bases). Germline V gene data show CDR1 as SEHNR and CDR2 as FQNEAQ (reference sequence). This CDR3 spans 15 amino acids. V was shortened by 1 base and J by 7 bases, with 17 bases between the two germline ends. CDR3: CASSLVASPYLEQYF. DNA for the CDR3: TGTGCCAGCAGCTTAGTGGCTAGCCCTTACCTTGAGCAGTACTTC.

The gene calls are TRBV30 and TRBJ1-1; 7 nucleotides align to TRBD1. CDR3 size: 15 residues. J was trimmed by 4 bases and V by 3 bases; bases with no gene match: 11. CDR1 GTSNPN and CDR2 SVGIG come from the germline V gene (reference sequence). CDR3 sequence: CAWRGGGRVSTEAFF. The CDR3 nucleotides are TGTGCCTGGAGAGGGGGCGGGAGGGTTAGCACTGAAGCTTTCTTT.

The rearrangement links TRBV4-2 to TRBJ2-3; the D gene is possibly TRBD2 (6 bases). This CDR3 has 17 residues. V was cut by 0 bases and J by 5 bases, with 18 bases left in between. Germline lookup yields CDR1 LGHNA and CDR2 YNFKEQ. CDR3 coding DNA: TGTGCCAGCAGCCAAGATGCAAGCGGGTATAACCGAGATACGCAGTATTTT. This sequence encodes CASSQDASGYNRDTQYF.

CDR3 amino acids: CAIGDSPLHF. CDR3 coding DNA: TGTGCCATCGGGGATTCACCCCTCCACTTT. This chain connects TRBV10-3 to TRBJ1-6; the D is unclear. There are 10 residues in the CDR3. Germline lookup yields CDR1 ENHRY and CDR2 SYGVKD. V was trimmed by 8 bases and J by 8 bases, leaving 4 bases between them.

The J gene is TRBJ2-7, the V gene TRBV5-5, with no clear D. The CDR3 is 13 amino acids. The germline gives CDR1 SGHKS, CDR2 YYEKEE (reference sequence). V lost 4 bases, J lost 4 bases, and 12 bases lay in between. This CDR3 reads CASSRRELYEQYF. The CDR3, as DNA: TGTGCCAGCAGCCGGAGAGAGTTGTACGAGCAGTACTTC.

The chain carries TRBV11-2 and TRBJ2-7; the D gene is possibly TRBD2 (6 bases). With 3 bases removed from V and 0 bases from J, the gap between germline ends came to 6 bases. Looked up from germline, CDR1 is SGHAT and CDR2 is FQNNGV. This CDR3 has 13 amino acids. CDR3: CASSFSGSYEQYF. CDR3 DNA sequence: TGTGCCAGCAGCTTTAGCGGCTCCTACGAGCAGTACTTC.

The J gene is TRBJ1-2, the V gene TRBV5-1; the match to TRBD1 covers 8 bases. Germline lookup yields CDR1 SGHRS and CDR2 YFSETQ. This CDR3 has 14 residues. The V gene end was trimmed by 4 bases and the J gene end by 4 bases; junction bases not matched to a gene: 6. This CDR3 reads CASSPGTGIYGYTF. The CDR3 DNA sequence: TGCGCCAGCAGCCCGGGGACAGGTATCTATGGCTACACCTTC.

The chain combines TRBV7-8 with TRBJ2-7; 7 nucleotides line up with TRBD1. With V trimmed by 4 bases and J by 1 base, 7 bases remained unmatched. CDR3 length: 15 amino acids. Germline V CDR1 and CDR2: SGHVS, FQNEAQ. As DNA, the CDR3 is TGTGCCAGCAGCTCCACAGGGGCTCCTTCCTACGAGCAGTACTTC. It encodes CASSSTGAPSYEQYF. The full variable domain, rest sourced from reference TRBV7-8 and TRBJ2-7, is GAGVSQSPRYKVAKRGQDVALRCDPISGHVSLFWYQQALGQGPEFLTYFQNEAQLDKSGLPSDRFFAERPEGSVSTLKIQRTQQEDSAVYLCASSSTGAPSYEQYFGPGTRLTVT.

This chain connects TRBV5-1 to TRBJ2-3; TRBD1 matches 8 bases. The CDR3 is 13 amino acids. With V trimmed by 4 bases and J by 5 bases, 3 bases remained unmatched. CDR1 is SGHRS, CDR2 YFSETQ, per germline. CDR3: CASSRGQGDTQYF. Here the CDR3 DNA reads TGCGCCAGCAGCCGAGGACAGGGAGATACGCAGTATTTT. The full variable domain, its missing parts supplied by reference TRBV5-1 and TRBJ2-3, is KAGVTQTPRYLIKTRGQQVTLSCSPISGHRSVSWYQQTPGQGLQFLFEYFSETQRNKGNFPGRFSGRQFSNSRSEMNVSTLELGDSALYLCASSRGQGDTQYFGPGTRLTVL.

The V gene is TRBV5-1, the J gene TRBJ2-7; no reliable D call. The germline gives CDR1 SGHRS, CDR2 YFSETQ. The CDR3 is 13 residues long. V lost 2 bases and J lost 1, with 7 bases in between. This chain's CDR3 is CASSFLTSYEQYF. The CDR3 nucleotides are TGCGCCAGCAGCTTCTTGACTTCCTACGAGCAGTACTTC.

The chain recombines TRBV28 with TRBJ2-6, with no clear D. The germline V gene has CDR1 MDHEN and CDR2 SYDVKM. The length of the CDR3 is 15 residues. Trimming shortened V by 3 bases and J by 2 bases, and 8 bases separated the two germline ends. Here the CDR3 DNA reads TGTGCCAGCAGTTTGTGGGGAACTGGGGCCAACGTCCTGACTTTC. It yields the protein CASSLWGTGANVLTF.

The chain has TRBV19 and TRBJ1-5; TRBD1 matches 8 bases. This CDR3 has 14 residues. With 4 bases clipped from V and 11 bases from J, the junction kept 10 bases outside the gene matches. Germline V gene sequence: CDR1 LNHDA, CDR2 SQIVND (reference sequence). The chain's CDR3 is CASSKGQASSAQHF. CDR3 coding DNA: TGTGCCAGTAGTAAGGGACAGGCGTCTTCGGCCCAGCATTTT.

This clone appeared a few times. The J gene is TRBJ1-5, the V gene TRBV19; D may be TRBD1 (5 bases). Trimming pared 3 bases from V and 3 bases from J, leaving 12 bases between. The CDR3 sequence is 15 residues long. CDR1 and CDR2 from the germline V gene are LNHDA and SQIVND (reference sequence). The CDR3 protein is CASSISRAVNQPQHF. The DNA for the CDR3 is TGTGCCAGTAGTATTTCCAGGGCAGTCAATCAGCCCCAGCATTTT. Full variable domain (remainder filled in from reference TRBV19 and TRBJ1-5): DGGITQSPKYLFRKEGQNVTLSCEQNLNHDAMYWYRQDPGQGLRLIYYSQIVNDFQKGDIAEGYSVSREKKESFPLTVTSAQKNPTAFYLCASSISRAVNQPQHFGDGTRLSIL.

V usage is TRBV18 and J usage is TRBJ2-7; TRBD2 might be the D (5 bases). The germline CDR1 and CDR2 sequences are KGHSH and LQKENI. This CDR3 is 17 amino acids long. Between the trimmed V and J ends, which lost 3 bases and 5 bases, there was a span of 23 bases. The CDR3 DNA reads TGTGCCAGCTCACCGACCGGGAAGGTCGGTCTCTATAACGAGCAGTACTTC. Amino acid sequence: CASSPTGKVGLYNEQYF.

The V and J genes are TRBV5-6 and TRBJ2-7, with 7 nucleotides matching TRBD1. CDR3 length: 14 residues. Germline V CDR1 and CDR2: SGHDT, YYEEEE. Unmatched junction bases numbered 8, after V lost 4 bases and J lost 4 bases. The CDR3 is CASSDTNRGYEQYF. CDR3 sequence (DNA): TGTGCCAGCAGCGATACCAACAGGGGATACGAGCAGTACTTC.

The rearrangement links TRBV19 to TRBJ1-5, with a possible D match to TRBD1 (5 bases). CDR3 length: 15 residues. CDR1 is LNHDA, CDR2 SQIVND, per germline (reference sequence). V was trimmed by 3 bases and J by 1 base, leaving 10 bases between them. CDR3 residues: CASSIRAGSNQPQHF. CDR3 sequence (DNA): TGTGCCAGTAGTATCAGGGCGGGGAGCAATCAGCCCCAGCATTTT. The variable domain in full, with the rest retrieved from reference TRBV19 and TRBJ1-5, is DGGITQSPKYLFRKEGQNVTLSCEQNLNHDAMYWYRQDPGQGLRLIYYSQIVNDFQKGDIAEGYSVSREKKESFPLTVTSAQKNPTAFYLCASSIRAGSNQPQHFGDGTRLSIL.

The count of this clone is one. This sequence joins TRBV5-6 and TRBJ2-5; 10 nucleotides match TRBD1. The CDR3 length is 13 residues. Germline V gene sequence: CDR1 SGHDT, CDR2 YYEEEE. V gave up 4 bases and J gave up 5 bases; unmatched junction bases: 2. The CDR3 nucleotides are TGTGCCAGCAGCCCGGGACAGGGGGAGACCCAGTACTTC. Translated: CASSPGQGETQYF.